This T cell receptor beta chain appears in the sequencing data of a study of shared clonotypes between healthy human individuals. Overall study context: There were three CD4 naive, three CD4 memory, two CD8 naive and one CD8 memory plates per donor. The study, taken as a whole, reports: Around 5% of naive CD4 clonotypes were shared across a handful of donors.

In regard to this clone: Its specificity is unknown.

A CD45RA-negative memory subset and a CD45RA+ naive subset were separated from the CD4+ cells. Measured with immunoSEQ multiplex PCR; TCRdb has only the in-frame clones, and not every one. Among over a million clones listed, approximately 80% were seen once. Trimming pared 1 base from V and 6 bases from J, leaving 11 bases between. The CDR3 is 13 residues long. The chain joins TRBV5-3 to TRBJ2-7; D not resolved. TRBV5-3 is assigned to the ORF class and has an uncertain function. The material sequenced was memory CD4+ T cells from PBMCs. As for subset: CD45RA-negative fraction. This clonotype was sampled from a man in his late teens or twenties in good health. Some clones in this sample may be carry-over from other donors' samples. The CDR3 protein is CARSLSKDGEQYF. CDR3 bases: TGTGCCAGAAGCTTGTCCAAAGATGGCGAGCAGTACTTC.